Each of the 10 T cell receptor beta chains below was sequenced from the same sample in a study of cytomegalovirus exposure and HLA in healthy donors. PCR primers comprised 60 Vbeta and 13 Jbeta primers. Assay: immunoSEQ multiplex PCR; the TCRdb copy retains only in-frame clones and omits some. The sample shows about 180,000 clones, around 83% of them seen only once. The sequenced material came from PBMCs. These receptors were taken from a girl aged 2 to 9 in good health and CMV-seropositive.

The chain couples TRBV28 to TRBJ1-5; unclear D gene. The length of the CDR3 is 12 residues. Germline V lookup: CDR1 MDHEN, CDR2 SYDVKM. Trimming left V 7 bases short and J 3 bases short, with 7 bases between. This CDR3 reads CASTPINQPQHF. The CDR3 region has the DNA TGTGCCAGCACTCCTATCAATCAGCCCCAGCATTTT.

Concerning this clone itself: This same CDR3 is encoded by further DNA sequences in the sample. V usage is TRBV5-1 and J usage is TRBJ2-1; 12 nucleotides line up with TRBD2. J lost 7 bases, V lost 2 bases, and 7 bases had no gene match. CDR1 and CDR2 (germline): SGHRS, YFSETQ. The CDR3 consists of 16 residues. The CDR3 sequence: CASSFLAGGPRNEQFF. The CDR3 coding sequence is TGCGCCAGCAGCTTCCTAGCGGGAGGGCCGCGGAATGAGCAGTTCTTC.

The chain joins TRBV5-1 to TRBJ1-5, with D unresolved. V shed 2 bases and J shed 3 bases, with 6 bases lying between them. CDR3 length: 13 residues. The germline V gene has CDR1 SGHRS and CDR2 YFSETQ. In DNA, the CDR3 is TGCGCCAGCAGCTTTGAGCTCAATCAGCCCCAGCATTTT. This encodes CASSFELNQPQHF.

This chain links TRBV5-1 with TRBJ2-3; 8 bases agree with TRBD2. Germline CDR1 reads SGHRS; CDR2 reads YFSETQ. This CDR3 contains 16 residues. Trimming cost V 0 bases and J 5 bases; bases outside gene matches: 8. Written as DNA, the CDR3 is TGCGCCAGCAGCTTGGTCTTAGGACTAGCCTTAGATACGCAGTATTTT. Translation gives CASSLVLGLALDTQYF. Drawing the rest from reference TRBV5-1 and TRBJ2-3, the complete variable domain is KAGVTQTPRYLIKTRGQQVTLSCSPISGHRSVSWYQQTPGQGLQFLFEYFSETQRNKGNFPGRFSGRQFSNSRSEMNVSTLELGDSALYLCASSLVLGLALDTQYFGPGTRLTVL.

The chain joins TRBV6-1 to TRBJ2-3, with D maybe TRBD2 (5 bases). The CDR3 covers 14 residues. CDR1 and CDR2 (germline): MNHNS, SASEGT. V was trimmed by 6 bases and J by 8 bases, leaving 18 bases between them. Written as DNA, the CDR3 is TGTGCCAGCAGGGCCATCGGGGATCCGGGTACGCAGTATTTT. It yields the protein CASRAIGDPGTQYF.

The J gene is TRBJ2-1, the V gene TRBV14; 9 bases are a match to TRBD1. Per germline, CDR1 SGHDN and CDR2 FVKESK. CDR3 length: 18 residues. Trimming at V came to 4 bases and at J to 1 base, leaving 11 bases not matched to a gene. The CDR3 DNA sequence: TGTGCCAGCAGCCCGGGACAGGGAGGGTGGCTATCCTACAATGAGCAGTTCTTC. Protein product: CASSPGQGGWLSYNEQFF.

The count of this clone is one. V usage is TRBV5-4 and J usage is TRBJ2-7; 9 nucleotides agree with TRBD1. CDR1 is SGHNT and CDR2 is YYREEE in the germline V gene (reference sequence). The trim removed 1 base at V and 4 bases at J, leaving 3 bases unmatched. This CDR3 region has 14 residues. The CDR3 DNA reads as TGTGCCAGCAGCTTGTTGGGACAGGGTTACGAGCAGTACTTC. Amino acids: CASSLLGQGYEQYF.

J is TRBJ1-2 and V is TRBV28; D perhaps matches TRBD1 (5 bases). Germline V CDR1 and CDR2: MDHEN, SYDVKM. There are 14 residues in the CDR3. V lost 2 bases to trimming and J lost 4 bases, with 11 bases between them. As DNA, the CDR3 is TGTGCCAGCAGTTTAGCGTCTCAGGGCTATGGCTACACCTTC. It is translated as CASSLASQGYGYTF.

The chain employs TRBV5-1 and TRBJ1-2; 7 bases line up with TRBD1. Germline assignment: CDR1 SGHRS and CDR2 YFSETQ. After removal of 5 bases from V and 4 bases from J, the junction contained 5 bases not matched to a gene. The CDR3 totals 13 residues. This CDR3 reads CASSTDRRYGYTF. For the CDR3, the DNA is TGCGCCAGCAGTACGGACAGGCGCTATGGCTACACCTTC.

The CDR3 loop is CASSYPGQRTQYF. The CDR3 DNA reads TGTGCCAGCAGTTACCCGGGACAGCGAACGCAGTATTTT. This chain links TRBV6-5 with TRBJ2-3; 7 bases agree with TRBD1. The germline V gene encodes CDR1 MNHEY and CDR2 SVGAGI. The CDR3 is 13 amino acids. After removal of 2 bases from V and 9 bases from J, the junction contained 5 bases not matched to a gene.